These 25 T cell receptor beta chains were sequenced from one sample in a study of CD8+ T cells in alopecia areata. RNA was isolated and reverse transcribed to cDNA, the sequencing template. Assay: immunoSEQ multiplex PCR; the TCRdb copy retains only in-frame clones and omits some. The table records around 100,000 clones, approximately 58% of them present only once. Sequencing input: CD4+ T cells sorted from blood. The receptor set was obtained from a human donor in good health.

The V and J genes are TRBV29-1 and TRBJ2-6, with a tentative D call TRBD1 (6 bases). Germline V CDR1 and CDR2: SQVTM, ANQGSEA. This CDR3 is built from 17 residues. Trimming took off 6 bases at V and 0 bases at J, with 18 bases between the two ends. DNA for the CDR3: TGCAGCGTCCTAAGGACAGAGCCTACCTCTGGGGCCAACGTCCTGACTTTC. It yields the protein CSVLRTEPTSGANVLTF.

V is TRBV9 and J is TRBJ2-3, with 7 bases identical to TRBD1. V dropped 0 bases and J dropped 3; count of bases not matched to a gene: 4. CDR3 length equals 15 residues. Germline values: CDR1 SGDLS, CDR2 YYNGEE. This CDR3 is CASSVGGRGTDTQYF. In DNA form, the CDR3 reads TGTGCCAGCAGCGTAGGAGGCAGGGGGACAGATACGCAGTATTTT.

The table lists this clone with a few counts. This sequence joins TRBV6-1 and TRBJ2-7; D gene unclear. This CDR3 contains 14 residues. V was clipped by 0 bases and J by 3 bases, with 9 bases between them. Germline V gene data show CDR1 as MNHNS and CDR2 as SASEGT. This chain's CDR3 is CASSEASGLYEQYF. The DNA of the CDR3 is TGTGCCAGCAGTGAAGCGAGTGGCCTCTACGAGCAGTACTTC.

CDR3 bases: TGTGCCAGCAGTTACAACGGCCGCGGCACTGAAGCTTTCTTT. It yields the protein CASSYNGRGTEAFF. The chain employs TRBV6-5 and TRBJ1-1; D is ambiguous. The germline V gene has CDR1 MNHEY and CDR2 SVGAGI. Trimming removed 2 bases from V and 4 bases from J, with 11 bases in between. The CDR3 spans 14 residues.

The chain couples TRBV9 to TRBJ2-1; 12 bases line up with TRBD2. Germline values: CDR1 SGDLS, CDR2 YYNGEE. V dropped 0 bases and J dropped 2; count of bases not matched to a gene: 12. The CDR3 totals 20 residues. As DNA, the CDR3 is TGTGCCAGCAGCGTAGTTAGGGGGCGGACTAGCGGGGCCCCCTACAATGAGCAGTTCTTC. Translated, it gives CASSVVRGRTSGAPYNEQFF.

Only a few counts were recorded for this clone. The V gene is TRBV6-6, the J gene TRBJ2-5; D remains unclear. The germline V gene encodes CDR1 MNHNY and CDR2 SVGAGI (reference sequence). The CDR3 contains 15 residues. The germline V and J ends were trimmed by 0 bases and 4 bases, with 12 bases remaining between them. CDR3 sequence: CASSYSALSGETQYF. The CDR3 nucleotides are TGTGCCAGCAGTTACTCGGCACTATCGGGAGAGACCCAGTACTTC.

For the CDR3, the DNA is TGTGCCAGCAGCTCCGACAGAACCTATAATTCACCCCTCCACTTT. It yields the protein CASSSDRTYNSPLHF. V gene TRBV7-9 combines with J gene TRBJ1-6; a possible D gene is TRBD1 (5 bases). Between the trimmed V and J ends, which lost 4 bases and 2 bases, there was a span of 9 bases. The V gene's germline CDR1 is SEHNR and CDR2 FQNEAQ (reference sequence). CDR3 size: 15 residues.

The chain links TRBV29-1 to TRBJ1-1, with D uncertain. With 1 base removed from V and 1 base from J, the gap between germline ends came to 7 bases. CDR1 is SQVTM and CDR2 is ANQGSEA in the germline V gene. The CDR3 runs to 13 residues. CDR3 sequence (DNA): TGCAGCGTTGAAGTCGCCCCGAACACTGAAGCTTTCTTT. It codes for CSVEVAPNTEAFF.

The rearrangement links TRBV2 to TRBJ2-5, with D perhaps matching TRBD1 (5 bases). Trimming stripped 9 bases from V and 2 bases from J, with 7 bases between. Germline CDR1 and CDR2: SNHLY and FYNNEI. This CDR3 comprises 11 residues. The CDR3 protein is CASQGQETQYF. CDR3 bases: TGTGCCAGTCAGGGTCAAGAGACCCAGTACTTC.

This clone has more than one count but fewer than ten. The genes are TRBV5-1 and TRBJ2-5, with TRBD2 as a possible D gene (6 bases). Trimming shortened V by 4 bases and J by 4 bases, and 11 bases separated the two germline ends. This CDR3 spans 13 amino acids. Germline assignment: CDR1 SGHRS and CDR2 YFSETQ. The CDR3 DNA reads TGCGCCAGCAGCGACTTGGGAGGAGAGACCCAGTACTTC. This gives the protein CASSDLGGETQYF.

This clone was seen a few times. V is TRBV4-1 and J is TRBJ1-3, with D maybe TRBD1 (5 bases). The length of the CDR3 is 16 residues. Trimming stripped 1 base from V and 4 bases from J, with 14 bases between. Germline loops: CDR1 MGHRA, CDR2 YSYEKL. CDR3 nucleotide sequence: TGCGCCAGCAGCCAAGTACCAGGGATTGCCGGAAACACCATATATTTT. Protein product: CASSQVPGIAGNTIYF.

In this sample, this clone turned up a few times. The V and J genes are TRBV19 and TRBJ2-5; 7 bases align to TRBD1. The CDR3 loop spans 12 amino acids. Germline assignment: CDR1 LNHDA and CDR2 SQIVND (reference sequence). The junction had 2 bases not matched to a gene; V was cut back by 7 bases and J by 3 bases. The CDR3 loop reads CASIGTEETQYF. The CDR3 DNA is TGTGCCAGTATAGGGACAGAAGAGACCCAGTACTTC.

V and J are TRBV30 and TRBJ2-6, with 9 bases fitting TRBD1. Per germline, CDR1 GTSNPN and CDR2 SVGIG (reference sequence). The ends lost 1 base at V and 0 bases at J; junction bases unmatched: 1. The CDR3 is 16 residues long. CDR3 sequence reads: CAWSGTGVSGANVLTF. CDR3 sequence (DNA): TGTGCCTGGAGTGGGACAGGGGTCTCTGGGGCCAACGTCCTGACTTTC.

The CDR3 bases are TGTGCCAGCAGCCCTACGCAAGCGGGGTCCTACGAGCAGTACTTC. Its protein is CASSPTQAGSYEQYF. The V call is TRBV9, the J call TRBJ2-7; 7 bases agree with TRBD2. With 4 bases clipped from V and 1 base from J, the junction kept 8 bases outside the gene matches. The CDR3 runs to 15 residues. Looked up from germline, CDR1 is SGDLS and CDR2 is YYNGEE.

Worth noting for this clone: The germline gene is not matched at one end of the junction; a read error may be the cause. The chain has TRBV2 and TRBJ2-5; weak D call: TRBD1 (5 bases). This CDR3 has 12 amino acids. Germline CDR1 and CDR2: SNHLY and FYNNEI. DNA for the CDR3: TGTGCCAGCAGCGAAGACAGTGGGACCCAGTACTTC. This encodes CASSEDSGTQYF.

The chain uses TRBV5-1 and TRBJ2-4; D remains unclear. V was shortened by 0 bases and J by 6 bases, with 10 bases between the two germline ends. The germline V gene has CDR1 SGHRS and CDR2 YFSETQ. The CDR3 has 14 residues. In DNA form, the CDR3 reads TGCGCCAGCAGCTTGGCGACAATGGGAAACATTCAGTACTTC. Amino acids: CASSLATMGNIQYF.

The rearrangement uses TRBV29-1 and TRBJ2-1, with TRBD1 identical over 7 bases. Looked up from germline, CDR1 is SQVTM and CDR2 is ANQGSEA. CDR3 length: 13 amino acids. J lost 10 bases, V lost 1 base, and 7 bases had no gene match. The CDR3 DNA reads as TGCAGCGTTGAAGTACCGGGACAGTCCGAGCAGTTCTTC. It codes for CSVEVPGQSEQFF.

CDR3 residues: CASSFSRGRAMNTIYF. The CDR3 region has the DNA TGTGCCAGCAGCTTCTCAAGGGGGAGGGCCATGAACACCATATATTTT. The rearrangement links TRBV5-6 to TRBJ1-3; tentatively, D is TRBD1 (6 bases). Per germline, CDR1 SGHDT and CDR2 YYEEEE. This CDR3 has 16 residues. The V and J ends lost 2 bases and 7 bases respectively, with 19 bases between them.

This chain uses TRBV5-1 with TRBJ1-2; TRBD1 agrees at 7 bases. The CDR3 is 15 amino acids. CDR1 and CDR2 from the germline V gene are SGHRS and YFSETQ. The J segment lost 1 base and the V segment lost 3 bases, leaving 6 bases of the junction unmatched. The CDR3 region has the DNA TGCGCCAGCAGCTGGACAGGAGTACTTAACTATGGCTACACCTTC. Translating it yields CASSWTGVLNYGYTF. Full variable domain (rest looked up from reference TRBV5-1 and TRBJ1-2): KAGVTQTPRYLIKTRGQQVTLSCSPISGHRSVSWYQQTPGQGLQFLFEYFSETQRNKGNFPGRFSGRQFSNSRSEMNVSTLELGDSALYLCASSWTGVLNYGYTFGSGTRLTVV.

About this clone: Other DNA sequences of this sample code for an identical CDR3. This sequence joins TRBV29-1 and TRBJ1-1, with D uncertain. V was clipped by 4 bases and J by 0 bases, with 9 bases between them. CDR1 and CDR2 (germline): SQVTM, ANQGSEA. This CDR3 is 13 amino acids long. CDR3 DNA sequence: TGCAGCGTTGTCAGACCCCTGAACACTGAAGCTTTCTTT. It is translated as CSVVRPLNTEAFF. Looking up the rest from reference TRBV29-1 and TRBJ1-1 gives the full variable domain: SAVISQKPSRDICQRGTSLTIQCQVDSQVTMMFWYRQQPGQSLTLIATANQGSEATYESGFVIDKFPISRPNLTFSTLTVSNMSPEDSSIYLCSVVRPLNTEAFFGQGTRLTVV.

This chain links TRBV18 with TRBJ2-1, with D possibly matching TRBD2 (6 bases). The CDR3 sequence is 14 residues long. Looked up from germline, CDR1 is KGHSH and CDR2 is LQKENI. Trimming shortened V by 3 bases and J by 5 bases, and 11 bases separated the two germline ends. CDR3 coding DNA: TGTGCCAGCTCACCTAGCGGTACTCACAATGAGCAGTTCTTC. It encodes CASSPSGTHNEQFF.

This chain uses TRBV20-1 with TRBJ2-5; D remains ambiguous. The germline V gene has CDR1 DFQATT and CDR2 SNEGSKA (reference sequence). The germline V and J ends were trimmed by 5 bases and 5 bases, with 9 bases remaining between them. The CDR3 has 11 residues. Here the CDR3 reads CSARTRETQYF. The CDR3 nucleotides are TGCAGTGCTCGGACCAGGGAGACCCAGTACTTC.

This clone showed up just a few times. The chain is built from TRBV2 and TRBJ1-1, with TRBD1 matching over 9 bases. V lost 4 bases, J lost 6 bases, and 9 bases stayed unmatched. This CDR3 is built from 15 residues. Germline CDR1 and CDR2: SNHLY and FYNNEI. In DNA, the CDR3 is TGTGCCAGCAGTGCAGATCGGGACAGGGCGGCTGAAGCTTTCTTT. This codes for CASSADRDRAAEAFF.

This clone was counted between two and nine times. J is TRBJ2-3 and V is TRBV19; 9 positions agree with TRBD1. Trimming removed 6 bases from V and 0 bases from J; junction bases left unmatched: 7. Germline loops: CDR1 LNHDA, CDR2 SQIVND (reference sequence). CDR3 length: 16 amino acids. The chain's CDR3 is CASRYGTGSSTDTQYF. As DNA, the CDR3 is TGTGCCAGTAGATATGGGACAGGGAGTAGCACAGATACGCAGTATTTT.

The CDR3 region is CASEPGGRKETQYF. The CDR3 DNA is TGTGCCTCGGAGCCCGGGGGGCGAAAGGAGACCCAGTACTTC. The chain joins TRBV6-5 to TRBJ2-5; D is perhaps TRBD2 (7 bases). V dropped 11 bases and J dropped 5 bases, with 21 bases sitting between them. The CDR3 loop spans 14 amino acids. Per the germline V gene, CDR1 is MNHEY and CDR2 is SVGAGI.